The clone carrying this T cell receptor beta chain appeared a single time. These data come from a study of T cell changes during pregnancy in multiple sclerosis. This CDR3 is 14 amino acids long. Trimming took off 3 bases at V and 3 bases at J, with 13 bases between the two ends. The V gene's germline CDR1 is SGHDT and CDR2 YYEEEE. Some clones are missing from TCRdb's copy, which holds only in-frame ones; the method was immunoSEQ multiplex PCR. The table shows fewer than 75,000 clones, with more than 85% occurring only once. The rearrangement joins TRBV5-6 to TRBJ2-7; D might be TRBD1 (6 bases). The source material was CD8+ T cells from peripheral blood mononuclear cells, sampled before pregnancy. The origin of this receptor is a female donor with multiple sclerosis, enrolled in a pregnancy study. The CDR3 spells CASSSLGQSYEQYF. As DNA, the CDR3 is TGTGCCAGCAGCTCTCTCGGACAGAGCTACGAGCAGTACTTC.